This T cell receptor beta chain was identified in a study of OX40 agonist ivuxolimab in advanced cancers. Study as a whole: Ivuxolimab, an agonist antibody against OX40 (CD134), was given to patients. Dose-escalation subjects each had hepatocellular carcinoma, melanoma, renal cell or head and neck cancer.

Sequenced by immunoSEQ multiplex PCR; TCRdb stores in-frame clones only, minus some. The profile shows tens of thousands of clones, around 94% of them singletons. Findings and caveats of the study: Clonal expansion from baseline to week 6 occurred in both CD4+ and CD8+ T cells.

With regard to this clone: The antigen is unknown.

The germline V and J ends were trimmed by 5 bases and 0 bases, with 7 bases remaining between them. The CDR3 runs 13 residues. Germline V gives CDR1 LGHNA, CDR2 YSLEER. The sequence was obtained from an adult with an advanced solid tumor such as melanoma, head and neck, liver or kidney cancer. Sequenced here: CD4+ or CD8+ T cells sorted from blood, sampled in a trial of the OX40 agonist ivuxolimab. The rearrangement joins TRBV4-3 to TRBJ1-1, with D perhaps TRBD1 (5 bases). The CDR3 is CASSWGLNTEAFF. CDR3 DNA sequence: TGCGCCAGCAGCTGGGGACTGAACACTGAAGCTTTCTTT.